The TCR beta chain under discussion was sequenced for a study of T cell repertoires in cytomegalovirus infection. Overall study: HLA-B-restricted CMV epitopes that are well studied were used alongside recently identified HLA-C-restricted ones. Study-wide points: Identification of carriers of CMV plus the relevant HLA was achieved through cumulative public TCR beta family frequency.

A single record per CDR3 protein comes from TCRdb applying MiXCR to the reads. The sample contains 750,000 to 950,000 distinct CDR3 sequences, about 28% of which appear only once. For this clonotype: Its antigen is not known.

Germline lookup yields CDR1 DFQATT and CDR2 SNEGSKA (reference sequence). The CDR3 sequence is 13 residues long. The V gene lost 3 bases and the J gene lost 3 bases, with 9 bases spanning the gap. The clonotype comes from a human donor in good health (CMV status not recorded). Some clones in this sample may be carry-over from other donors' samples. This chain joins TRBV20-1 and TRBJ2-1, with D perhaps TRBD2 (5 bases). The specimen was cultured CD8+ T cells from PBMCs, collected from culture after CMV antigen stimulation. The CDR3 sequence is CSASPSIYNEQFF. In DNA, the CDR3 is TGCAGTGCTAGCCCTAGCATCTACAATGAGCAGTTCTTC.